A selection of T cell receptor beta chains follows, all from one sample in a study of cytomegalovirus exposure and HLA in healthy donors. Libraries were prepared by immunoSEQ multiplex PCR; TCRdb keeps only in-frame clonotypes and omits some of them. The profile covers about 82,000 clones, with around 82% appearing a single time and about 3.1% taken by the ten largest. Sequenced input: PBMCs. These receptors were collected from a man aged 45-60 years in good health and CMV-seronegative. Both conserved end residues are trimmed from each CDR3. Fields, in order: J gene, V gene, CDR3 protein.

TRBJ1-5 | TRBV19 | ASSLPGFSNQPQH
TRBJ2-5 | TRBV7-3 | ASSPGLQETQY
TRBJ1-2 | TRBV19 | ASSPGQAVNYGYT
TRBJ2-7 | TRBV29-1 | SAGTGGFYEQY
TRBJ2-2 | TRBV28 | ASSLSRELF
TRBJ2-6 | TRBV2 | ASFGGRGQAGANVLT
TRBJ1-1 | TRBV6-5 | ASSLRGGTEAF
TRBJ1-1 | TRBV7-2 | ASSLQENTEAF
TRBJ1-1 | TRBV5-1 | ASSLAWGGSGTEAF
TRBJ1-1 | TRBV7-9 | ASSTDSTSNTEAF
TRBJ2-2 | TRBV5-1 | ASSPGLAGAGELF
TRBJ1-5 | TRBV6-5 | ASSSGGSQPQH
TRBJ2-7 | TRBV6-4 | ASSLDRGPFEQY
TRBJ1-2 | TRBV9 | ASSVEEALRLKDGYT
TRBJ1-4 | TRBV6-5 | ASSPRGREKLF
TRBJ1-6 | TRBV19 | ASSSGTSGVNSPLH
TRBJ2-2 | TRBV27 | ASFGLGGQGGTGELF
TRBJ1-6 | TRBV11-1 | ASSRGQGNSPLH
TRBJ2-7 | TRBV7-9 | ASSLDRGFFAYEQY
TRBJ1-2 | TRBV19 | ASSIEGNLRQGSYGYT
TRBJ2-5 | TRBV4-2 | ASSQDQSSGGVGTQY
TRBJ1-2 | TRBV6-4 | ASSLTEGSGGYT
TRBJ1-6 | TRBV4-1 | ASSQPVAPDSPLH
TRBJ1-1 | TRBV11-2 | ASSLLTSFDWPTEAF
TRBJ1-1 | TRBV6-5 | ASSYSIGDTEAF
TRBJ1-1 | TRBV6-6 | ASSTGGNTEAF
TRBJ2-5 | TRBV15 | ATLNSGGQETQY
TRBJ1-3 | TRBV7-2 | ASSPRDRGRNTIY
TRBJ2-7 | TRBV6-6 | ASSYSGQNYEQY
TRBJ1-2 | TRBV2 | ASSGGTYYGYT